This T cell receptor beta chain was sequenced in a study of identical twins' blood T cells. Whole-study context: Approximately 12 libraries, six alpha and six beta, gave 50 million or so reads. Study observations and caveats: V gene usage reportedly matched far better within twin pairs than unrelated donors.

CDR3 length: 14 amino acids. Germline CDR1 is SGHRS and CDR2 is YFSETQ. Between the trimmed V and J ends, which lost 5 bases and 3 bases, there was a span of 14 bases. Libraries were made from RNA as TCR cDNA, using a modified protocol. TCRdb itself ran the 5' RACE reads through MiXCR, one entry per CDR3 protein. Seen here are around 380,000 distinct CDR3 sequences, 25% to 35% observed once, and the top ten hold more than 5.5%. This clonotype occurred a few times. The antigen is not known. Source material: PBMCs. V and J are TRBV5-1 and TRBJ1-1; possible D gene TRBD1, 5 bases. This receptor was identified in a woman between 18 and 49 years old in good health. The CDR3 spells CASRVGQVDTEAFF. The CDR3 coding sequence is TGCGCCAGCAGGGTGGGGCAGGTAGACACTGAAGCTTTCTTT.